This T cell receptor beta chain was identified during a study of T cells in Graves' hyperthyroidism and ophthalmopathy. Trimming left V 0 bases short and J 0 bases short, with 12 bases between. This CDR3 contains 16 residues. Looked up from germline, CDR1 is SGHTS and CDR2 is YDEGEE. Diagnoses were made from clinical symptoms, serum measures (thyroxine and TRAb), thyroid ultrasound and orbital computed tomography. TCR beta CDR3 regions were amplified from RNA. Using the HTBI primer set, a first-round RT-PCR was run on the TCR CDR3. TCRdb re-analysed the multiplex PCR reads in MiXCR, keeping a single row per CDR3 protein. The sample records 500,000 to 600,000 distinct CDR3 sequences, just under 20% being singletons. As concerns this clonotype: Antigen unknown.

Study observations and caveats: Separation of ophthalmopathy from stable hyperthyroidism was achieved by a 13 V-J model.

The chain joins TRBV5-8 to TRBJ1-1; D may be TRBD1 (5 bases). This TCR was sampled from a man aged 40-55 years with Graves' ophthalmopathy. The sample was blood. CDR3 protein: CASSLDRGTVNTEAFF. CDR3 bases: TGTGCCAGCAGCTTGGACCGCGGGACGGTGAACACTGAAGCTTTCTTT.